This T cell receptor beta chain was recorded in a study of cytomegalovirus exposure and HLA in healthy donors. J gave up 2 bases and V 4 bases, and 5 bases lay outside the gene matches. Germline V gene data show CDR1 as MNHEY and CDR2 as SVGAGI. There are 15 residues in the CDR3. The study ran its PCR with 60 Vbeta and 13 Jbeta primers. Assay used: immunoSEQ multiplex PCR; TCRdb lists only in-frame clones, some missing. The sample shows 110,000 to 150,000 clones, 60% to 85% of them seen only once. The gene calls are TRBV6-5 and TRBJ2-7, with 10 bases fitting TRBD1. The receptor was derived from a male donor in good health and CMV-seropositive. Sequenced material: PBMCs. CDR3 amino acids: CASSSRQGATYEQYF. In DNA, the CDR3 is TGTGCCAGCAGTTCCCGACAGGGGGCTACCTACGAGCAGTACTTC.